Below are 19 T cell receptor beta chains sequenced from a single sample in a study of naive and memory T cell subsets. Both TRBC1 and TRBC2 were covered by a beta constant-region primer of two equimolar oligonucleotides. TCRdb reprocessed the UMI-ligation and nested PCR reads with MiXCR, giving one entry per CDR3 protein. Here the sample spans around 40,000 distinct CDR3 sequences, about an eighth being singletons. Material for sequencing was effector memory CD4+ T cells from blood. Subset here: effector memory, CD45RA- CD27-. These receptors all come from a human donor in good health.

There are a few counts of this clonotype. This chain uses TRBV20-1 with TRBJ2-2; 14 bases match TRBD2. Germline CDR1 DFQATT, CDR2 SNEGSKA (reference sequence). V lost 3 bases to trimming and J lost 6 bases; unmatched junction nucleotides: 18. The CDR3 covers 20 residues. The CDR3 bases are TGCAGTGCTAGTAAAAGAGGGACTAGCGGGAGATCTAGAAATGCCGGGGAGCTGTTTTTT. This sequence encodes CSASKRGTSGRSRNAGELFF.

This clonotype was seen ten or more times. The chain carries TRBV20-1 and TRBJ2-5; D may be TRBD1 (5 bases). Between the trimmed V and J ends, which lost 4 bases and 9 bases, there was a span of 15 bases. Germline V gives CDR1 DFQATT, CDR2 SNEGSKA (reference sequence). The CDR3 loop spans 12 amino acids. The CDR3 here is CSATGFTDAQYF. The CDR3 bases are TGCAGTGCTACAGGGTTCACCGACGCCCAGTACTTC.

The rearrangement uses TRBV7-9 and TRBJ2-2; TRBD1 agrees at 7 bases. The CDR3 spans 14 residues. Germline assignment: CDR1 SEHNR and CDR2 FQNEAQ (reference sequence). Unmatched junction bases numbered 7, after V lost 7 bases and J lost 5 bases. CDR3 coding DNA: TGTGCCAGCATCCCGGGACAGAAGACCGGGGAGCTGTTTTTT. Translated, it gives CASIPGQKTGELFF.

J is TRBJ2-1 and V is TRBV20-1, with 7 positions matching TRBD2. The V gene end was trimmed by 5 bases and the J gene end by 5 bases; junction bases not matched to a gene: 9. CDR3 size: 14 residues. Germline CDR1 reads DFQATT; CDR2 reads SNEGSKA (reference sequence). DNA for the CDR3: TGCAGTGCTGCCTCAACAGCGGGAAACAATGAGCAGTTCTTC. Its protein product is CSAASTAGNNEQFF.

This clonotype has ten or more counts. This chain connects TRBV11-2 to TRBJ2-1; D uncertain. This CDR3 region has 16 residues. V was trimmed by 5 bases and J by 7 bases, leaving 21 bases between them. Germline loops: CDR1 SGHAT, CDR2 FQNNGV. The CDR3 sequence: CASSHTGPTVGNEQFF. The DNA of the CDR3 is TGTGCCAGCAGCCACACCGGGCCCACGGTTGGGAATGAGCAGTTCTTC.

This clonotype showed up just a few times. This chain connects TRBV5-6 to TRBJ2-3; TRBD1 agrees at 8 bases. The CDR3 is 14 residues long. J lost 3 bases, V lost 3 bases, and 3 bases had no gene match. Germline CDR1 is SGHDT and CDR2 is YYEEEE. CDR3 loop: CASSSRTGTDTQYF. The DNA for the CDR3 is TGTGCCAGCAGCTCTAGGACAGGGACAGATACGCAGTATTTT. Filled out from reference TRBV5-6 and TRBJ2-3, the complete variable domain reads DAGVTQSPTHLIKTRGQQVTLRCSPKSGHDTVSWYQQALGQGPQFIFQYYEEEERQRGNFPDRFSGHQFPNYSSELNVNALLLGDSALYLCASSSRTGTDTQYFGPGTRLTVL.

In this sample, this clonotype turned up many times. The CDR3 DNA follows: TGCAGTGCTAGTTCGGGGGTAAACTATGGCTACACCTTC. Its protein is CSASSGVNYGYTF. The gene calls are TRBV20-1 and TRBJ1-2; maybe TRBD1 (5 bases). V lost 3 bases, J lost 2 bases, and 10 bases lay in between. The CDR3 extends over 13 amino acids. CDR1 and CDR2 from the germline V gene are DFQATT and SNEGSKA (reference sequence).

This chain uses TRBV11-2 with TRBJ1-5; D remains ambiguous. The germline gives CDR1 SGHAT, CDR2 FQNNGV. The germline V and J ends were trimmed by 0 bases and 5 bases, with 14 bases remaining between them. This CDR3 is built from 16 residues. The CDR3 protein is CASSLDLKGNYQPQHF. The CDR3 bases are TGTGCCAGCAGCTTAGATCTTAAGGGTAACTATCAGCCCCAGCATTTT.

This clonotype was seen a few times. This chain uses TRBV11-2 with TRBJ2-1, with D perhaps TRBD1 or TRBD2 (6 bases each). This CDR3 region has 16 residues. V shed 1 base and J shed 2 bases, with 12 bases lying between them. From germline, CDR1 is SGHAT and CDR2 FQNNGV. CDR3 sequence (DNA): TGTGCCAGCAGCTTAGTAGGGGGGACCACCTACAATGAGCAGTTCTTC. Translation gives CASSLVGGTTYNEQFF.

V is TRBV5-5 and J is TRBJ2-2; D is uncertain. CDR1 and CDR2 from the germline V gene are SGHKS and YYEKEE (reference sequence). The CDR3 spans 14 residues. Trimming left V 4 bases short and J 0 bases short, with 7 bases between. The CDR3 coding sequence is TGTGCCAGCAGCAGTATAGCGAACACCGGGGAGCTGTTTTTT. Amino acid sequence: CASSSIANTGELFF.

This clonotype was seen just once. The V and J genes are TRBV11-3 and TRBJ2-1; D might be TRBD1 or TRBD2, each matching 5 bases. CDR3 length: 15 amino acids. Per germline, CDR1 SGHNT and CDR2 YENEEA. Trimming left V 5 bases short and J 7 bases short, with 18 bases between. The CDR3 protein is CASSPSGTLGNEQFF. The CDR3, as DNA: TGTGCCAGCAGCCCTTCCGGGACGCTAGGTAATGAGCAGTTCTTC.

This clonotype was observed a few times. Just one base apart from a much larger clone, this may be a read error. V usage is TRBV7-9 and J usage is TRBJ2-5; no firm D call. The CDR3 contains 13 residues. Per germline, CDR1 SEHNR and CDR2 FQNEAQ (reference sequence). The CDR3 is CASSSRALTRWHF. The CDR3 DNA sequence: TGTGCCAGCAGCTCCCGGGCCTTAACCCGCTGGCACTTC.

V and J are TRBV19 and TRBJ2-1, with 10 positions matching TRBD2. Germline lookup yields CDR1 LNHDA and CDR2 SQIVND (reference sequence). The CDR3 is made up of 17 amino acids. V trimming: 5 bases; J trimming: 7 bases; junction bases outside the gene matches: 14. The chain's CDR3 is CASSPAGTSGKGNEQFF. The CDR3 region has the DNA TGTGCCAGTAGTCCCGCAGGAACTAGCGGGAAGGGGAATGAGCAGTTCTTC.

This chain links TRBV19 with TRBJ1-6; the D gene is possibly TRBD1 (5 bases). Trimming took off 1 base at V and 7 bases at J, with 11 bases between the two ends. CDR1 is LNHDA, CDR2 SQIVND, per germline (reference sequence). The CDR3 length is 15 residues. This chain's CDR3 is CASSIGGVWNSPLHF. CDR3 coding DNA: TGTGCCAGTAGTATAGGGGGGGTCTGGAATTCACCCCTCCACTTT.

This clonotype was counted between two and nine times. V is TRBV4-3 and J is TRBJ2-5, with 11 bases that match TRBD2. The CDR3 consists of 15 residues. Looked up from germline, CDR1 is LGHNA and CDR2 is YSLEER. The junction had 4 bases not matched to a gene; V was cut back by 4 bases and J by 3 bases. The CDR3 reads CASSPGLAEEETQYF. In DNA, the CDR3 is TGCGCCAGCAGCCCGGGACTAGCGGAAGAAGAGACCCAGTACTTC.

The chain has TRBV2 and TRBJ2-7; D is perhaps TRBD2 (5 bases). Germline V gene sequence: CDR1 SNHLY, CDR2 FYNNEI. The CDR3 loop spans 12 amino acids. Trimming left V 7 bases short and J 3 bases short, with 10 bases between. This CDR3 is CASTEGGYEQYF. CDR3 nucleotide sequence: TGTGCCAGCACCGAGGGCGGCTACGAGCAGTACTTC.

This clonotype was seen a handful of times. CDR3 DNA sequence: TGTGCCAGCAGCTTGGGGGGACTAGCGGGTGGAGATACGCAGTATTTT. Translated: CASSLGGLAGGDTQYF. V gene TRBV5-4 combines with J gene TRBJ2-3; 12 bases are a match to TRBD2. This CDR3 region has 16 residues. Losses at the gene ends were 0 bases for V and 5 bases for J; bases not matched to a gene: 4. CDR1 and CDR2 (germline): SGHNT, YYREEE (reference sequence).

The chain has TRBV2 and TRBJ2-1, with 7 bases identical to TRBD2. The ends lost 5 bases at V and 0 bases at J; junction bases unmatched: 7. From germline, CDR1 is SNHLY and CDR2 FYNNEI. This CDR3 contains 16 residues. The CDR3 DNA reads TGTGCCAGCAGTAGGAGCGGGACCAGCTCCTACAATGAGCAGTTCTTC. Encoded protein: CASSRSGTSSYNEQFF.

This clonotype came up a few times. J is TRBJ2-1 and V is TRBV18, with 13 bases that match TRBD2. The CDR3 covers 18 residues. The V gene's germline CDR1 is KGHSH and CDR2 LQKENI. Losses at the gene ends were 4 bases for V and 8 bases for J; bases not matched to a gene: 14. CDR3 sequence: CASSQNRLAGGLQDEQFF. Written as DNA, the CDR3 is TGTGCCAGCTCACAAAACCGACTAGCGGGAGGACTGCAAGATGAGCAGTTCTTC. Full variable domain (outside the CDR3, taken from reference TRBV18 and TRBJ2-1): NAGVMQNPRHLVRRRGQEARLRCSPMKGHSHVYWYRQLPEEGLKFMVYLQKENIIDESGMPKERFSAEFPKEGPSILRIQQVVRGDSAAYFCASSQNRLAGGLQDEQFFGPGTRLTVL.